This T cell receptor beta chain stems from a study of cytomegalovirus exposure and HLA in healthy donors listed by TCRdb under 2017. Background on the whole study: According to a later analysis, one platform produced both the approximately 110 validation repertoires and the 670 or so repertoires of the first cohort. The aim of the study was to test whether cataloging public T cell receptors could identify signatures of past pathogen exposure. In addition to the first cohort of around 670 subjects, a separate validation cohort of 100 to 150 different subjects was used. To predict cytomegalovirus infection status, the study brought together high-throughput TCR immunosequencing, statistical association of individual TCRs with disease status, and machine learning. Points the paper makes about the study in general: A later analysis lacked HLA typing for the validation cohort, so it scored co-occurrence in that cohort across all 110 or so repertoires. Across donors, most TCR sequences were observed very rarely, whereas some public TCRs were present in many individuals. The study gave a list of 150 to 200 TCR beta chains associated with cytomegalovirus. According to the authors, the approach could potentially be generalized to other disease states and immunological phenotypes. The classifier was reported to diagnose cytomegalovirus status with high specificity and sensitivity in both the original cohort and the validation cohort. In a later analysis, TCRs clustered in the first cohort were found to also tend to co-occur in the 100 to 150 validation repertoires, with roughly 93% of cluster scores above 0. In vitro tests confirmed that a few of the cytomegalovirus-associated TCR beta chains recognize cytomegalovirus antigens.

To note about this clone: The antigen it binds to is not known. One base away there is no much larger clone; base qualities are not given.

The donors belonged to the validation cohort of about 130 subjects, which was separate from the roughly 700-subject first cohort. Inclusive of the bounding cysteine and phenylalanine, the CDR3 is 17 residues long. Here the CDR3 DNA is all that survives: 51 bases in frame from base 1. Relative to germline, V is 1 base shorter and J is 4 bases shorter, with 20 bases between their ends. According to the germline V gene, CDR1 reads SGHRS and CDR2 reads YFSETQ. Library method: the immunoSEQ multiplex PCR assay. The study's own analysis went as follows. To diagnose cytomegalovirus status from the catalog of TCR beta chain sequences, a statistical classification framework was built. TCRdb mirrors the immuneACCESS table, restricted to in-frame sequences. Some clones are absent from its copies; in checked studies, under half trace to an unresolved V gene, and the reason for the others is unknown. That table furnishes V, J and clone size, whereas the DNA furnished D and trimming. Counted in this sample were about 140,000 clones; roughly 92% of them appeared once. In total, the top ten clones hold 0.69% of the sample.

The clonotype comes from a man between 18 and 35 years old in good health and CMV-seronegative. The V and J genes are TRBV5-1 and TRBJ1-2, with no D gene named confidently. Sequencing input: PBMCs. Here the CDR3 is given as CASSLSTGTPTAYGYTF. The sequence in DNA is TGCGCCAGCAGCTTGTCTACGGGAACCCCAACCGCCTATGGCTACACCTTC.